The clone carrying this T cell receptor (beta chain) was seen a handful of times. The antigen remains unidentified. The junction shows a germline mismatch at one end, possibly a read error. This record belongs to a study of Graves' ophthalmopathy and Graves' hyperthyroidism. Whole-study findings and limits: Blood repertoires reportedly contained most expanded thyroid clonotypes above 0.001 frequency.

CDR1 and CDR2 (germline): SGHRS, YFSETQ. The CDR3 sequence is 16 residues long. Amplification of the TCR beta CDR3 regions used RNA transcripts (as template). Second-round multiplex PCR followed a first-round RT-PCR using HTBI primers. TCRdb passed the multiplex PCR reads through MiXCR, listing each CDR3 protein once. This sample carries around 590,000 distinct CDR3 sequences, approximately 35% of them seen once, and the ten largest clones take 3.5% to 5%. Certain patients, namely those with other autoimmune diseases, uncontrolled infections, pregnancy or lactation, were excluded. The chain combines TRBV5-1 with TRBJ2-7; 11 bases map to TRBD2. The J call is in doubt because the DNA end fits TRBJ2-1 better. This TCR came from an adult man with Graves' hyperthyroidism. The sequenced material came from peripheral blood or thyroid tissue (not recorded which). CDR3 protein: CASSQQGTSGNNEQFF. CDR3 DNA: TGTGCCAGCAGCCAGCAGGGGACTAGCGGAAACAATGAGCAGTTCTTC.